This T cell receptor (beta chain) originates from a study of regulatory T cells in long-lasting Graves disease. Study context: Persistent Graves' disease meant over 5 years of antithyroid drugs with positive TSH receptor antibodies.

Findings and limits, study-wide: Persistent Graves' patients showed less TCR diversity than newly diagnosed ones. The study examined only peripheral blood, not thyroid tissue.

Arm-PCR of CDR3 regions and iRepertoire HTBI primers were the basis on which TCR beta libraries were built. Study processing details: Identification across samples found some 60 TRBV and roughly 13 TRBJ segments. TCRdb fed the multiplex PCR reads into MiXCR, producing one record per CDR3 protein. The authors' filters were not applied to this entry. The sample includes 350,000 to 450,000 distinct CDR3 sequences, roughly 23% of them seen just once. Sample time point: persistent/refractory GD, antithyroid drugs over 5 years with positive TRAb. RNA extracted from PBMCs served as the sequencing template. This clonotype was observed at least ten times. Antigen: not known. Trimming removed 0 bases from V and 4 bases from J, with 12 bases in between. The germline gives CDR1 SNHLY, CDR2 FYNNEI. The CDR3 is 16 residues long.

The TCR comes from a woman in her forties with Graves disease. The material was peripheral blood mononuclear cells (PBMCs), obtained when the disease was refractory, from a patient treated with antithyroid drugs. The rearrangement joins TRBV2 to TRBJ2-2, with TRBD2 as a possible D gene (6 bases). CDR3 sequence reads: CASSEAAGIGTGELFF. CDR3 DNA: TGTGCCAGCAGTGAAGCGGCGGGAATCGGCACCGGGGAGCTGTTTTTT.